The clone carrying this TCR beta chain was seen only once. Its cognate antigen is unknown. The V end lost 2 bases, the J end lost 4 bases, and 14 bases lay between the germline ends. The CDR3 has 15 amino acids. Per germline, CDR1 MDHEN and CDR2 SYDVKM. This sample is drawn from a study of OX40 agonist ivuxolimab in advanced cancers. Overall study: Partial responses were recorded for three patients, including one with hepatocellular carcinoma and two with cutaneous melanoma. Study-level points and caveats: The antigen specificity of the peripheral T cells (those that were expanded) was not determined. The average count of expanded clones was higher among CD8+ T cells than among CD4+.

Using immunoSEQ multiplex PCR, the repertoire was profiled, and TCRdb retains in-frame clones only, with some absent. The data contain around 40,000 clones, 83% of them seen just once; the ten biggest clones take up roughly 19%. Sequences were derived from CD4+ or CD8+ T cells sorted from blood, sampled in a trial of the OX40 agonist ivuxolimab. The rearrangement links TRBV28 to TRBJ1-2; the D is unclear. The receptor was isolated from an adult with an advanced solid tumor such as melanoma, head and neck, liver or kidney cancer. CDR3 region: CASSLPPLLLYGYTF. DNA for the CDR3: TGTGCCAGCAGTTTACCGCCCCTCCTCCTCTATGGCTACACCTTC.